These T cell receptor beta chains were read from a single sample in a study of T cell repertoires in enteric fever. TCRdb itself ran the reads through MiXCR, one entry per CDR3 protein. The sample lists about 1,500 distinct CDR3 sequences, less than 35% occurring once. What was sequenced was CCR7- CD38- CD4+ T cells from PBMCs. The receptors here all came from a human donor with Salmonella enteric fever, either typhoid or paratyphoid (not recorded which). Both conserved end residues are part of each CDR3. D genes are given only for firm matches. Some rows have no size entry. The others give once, few or many, or a class for an expanded clone.

>large|TRBV4-1|.|TRBJ2-1
CASSQVDIVSYNEQFF
TGCGCCAGCAGCCAAGTTGACATTGTCTCCTACAATGAGCAGTTCTTC
>.|TRBV7-3|TRBD2|TRBJ2-3
CASSPGLASTDTQYF
TGTGCCAGCAGCCCGGGACTAGCGAGCACAGATACGCAGTATTTT
>.|TRBV5-1|.|TRBJ2-1
CASSLYGDGSNEQFF
TGCGCCAGCAGCTTGTATGGGGATGGATCAAATGAGCAGTTCTTC
>.|TRBV5-1|.|TRBJ1-6
CASSLQGLEAPLHF
TGCGCCAGCAGTCTACAGGGACTTGAGGCACCCCTCCACTTT
>large|TRBV10-3|.|TRBJ1-6
CAISADGPLNSPLHF
TGTGCCATCAGCGCGGACGGACCCTTAAATTCACCCCTCCACTTT
>.|TRBV18|.|TRBJ2-4
CASSPARGISIQYF
TGTGCCAGCTCACCTGCCAGGGGTATCAGCATTCAGTACTTC
>medium-sized|TRBV11-3|.|TRBJ2-1
CASSFGVNEQFF
TGTGCCAGCAGCTTCGGGGTCAATGAGCAGTTCTTC
>.|TRBV5-6|.|TRBJ2-3
CASSRGDTQYF
TGTGCCAGCAGCCGGGGAGATACGCAGTATTTT
>.|TRBV12-3/TRBV12-4|.|TRBJ2-7
CASSLQGYEQYF
TGTGCCAGCAGTTTGCAGGGATACGAGCAGTACTTC
>.|TRBV7-8|.|TRBJ2-5
CASKGSAGETQYF
TGTGCCAGCAAGGGTTCGGCGGGGGAGACCCAGTACTTC
>large|TRBV5-1|.|TRBJ2-7
CASSIQTYTYEQYF
TGCGCCAGCAGCATCCAGACTTATACCTACGAGCAGTACTTC
>.|TRBV5-1|.|TRBJ1-1
CASSFDGVSEAFF
TGCGCCAGCAGCTTTGACGGGGTTTCTGAAGCTTTCTTT
>.|TRBV7-9|.|TRBJ1-6
CASSERGNSPLHF
TGTGCCAGCAGCGAACGGGGAAATTCACCCCTCCACTTT
>large|TRBV7-9|TRBD1|TRBJ2-1
CASSFGTGGMNEQFF
TGTGCCAGCAGCTTTGGGACAGGGGGCATGAATGAGCAGTTCTTC
>.|TRBV5-1|.|TRBJ2-1
CASSLVGDTVGEQFF
TGCGCCAGCAGCTTGGTCGGGGACACGGTAGGAGAGCAGTTCTTC
>few|TRBV7-8|.|TRBJ1-4
CASSPRDLREKLFF
TGTGCCAGCAGCCCTAGGGATTTACGCGAAAAACTGTTTTTT
>large|TRBV7-3|.|TRBJ2-1
CASSRQGLNEQFF
TGTGCCAGCAGCCGACAGGGACTCAATGAGCAGTTCTTC
>.|TRBV7-6|.|TRBJ2-3
CASSLEGGAYSTDTQYF
TGTGCCAGCAGCTTAGAAGGCGGGGCCTATAGCACAGATACGCAGTATTTT
>.|TRBV19|TRBD2|TRBJ2-1
CASKPVGGNEQFF
TGTGCCAGTAAGCCGGTCGGGGGGAATGAGCAGTTCTTC
>few|TRBV5-1|.|TRBJ2-7
CASSFDRAYEEQYF
TGCGCCAGCAGCTTCGACAGAGCCTACGAGGAGCAGTACTTC
>.|TRBV18|.|TRBJ2-7
CASSPSGVPIYEQYF
TGTGCCAGCTCACCATCAGGGGTTCCCATCTACGAGCAGTACTTC
>.|TRBV5-1|TRBD2|TRBJ2-2
CASSFGLAGDTGELFF
TGCGCCAGCAGCTTCGGACTAGCGGGAGACACCGGGGAGCTGTTTTTT
>.|TRBV20-1|.|TRBJ1-1
CSARDIARGENTEAFF
TGCAGTGCTAGAGATATAGCGAGGGGGGAGAACACTGAAGCTTTCTTT
>few|TRBV5-1|.|TRBJ2-3
CASSTGRFDDTQYF
TGCGCCAGCAGCACTGGGCGGTTTGATGATACGCAGTATTTT
>few|TRBV5-1|.|TRBJ2-1
CASSTTDWSSYNEQFF
TGCGCCAGCAGCACCACCGACTGGAGCTCCTACAATGAGCAGTTCTTC
>large|TRBV7-3|.|TRBJ2-5
CASRGAGETQYF
TGTGCCAGCAGAGGGGCGGGGGAGACCCAGTACTTC